This T cell receptor beta chain emerged from a study of OX40 agonist ivuxolimab in advanced cancers. Whole-study context: A history of anti-PD-1, anti-PD-L1 or anti-CTLA-4 therapy was acceptable, and roughly 40% had some.

This table comes from immunoSEQ multiplex PCR, and its TCRdb copy is limited to in-frame clones, with some not included. This table holds tens of thousands of clones, approximately 90% found once. V was pared by 4 bases and J by 5 bases, with 7 bases of the junction left unmatched. This CDR3 comprises 15 residues. Germline lookup yields CDR1 MNHEY and CDR2 SMNVEV (reference sequence). The sample here was CD4+ or CD8+ T cells sorted from blood, taken in a trial of the OX40 agonist ivuxolimab. The clonotype was recovered from an adult with an advanced solid tumor such as melanoma, head and neck, liver or kidney cancer. V gene TRBV27 combines with J gene TRBJ2-2; 7 nucleotides line up with TRBD2. CDR3 sequence: CASSWSHGGTGELFF. Written as DNA, the CDR3 is TGTGCCAGCAGTTGGTCTCACGGGGGGACCGGGGAGCTGTTTTTT.